This T cell receptor beta chain originates from a study of T cell responses to AZD1222 COVID-19 vaccine (TCRdb year 2021). General notes on the study: AZD1222 recipients given second doses at about 4 weeks or at about 12 weeks were pooled, since spike-specific TCR depth and breadth were not found to differ between the two schedules. A total of 230 to 250 trial participants underwent TCR sequencing, of whom about 210 received two doses of AZD1222 and about 26 received two doses of the MenACWY control vaccine. Trial participants were enrolled by age into 18-55, 56-69 and 70-plus year subgroups, with around 150, 28 and 57 TCR-sequenced participants respectively.

This clone has only one observation. Its target antigen remains unknown. Qualities for individual bases were not recorded, and no much larger clone is one base off. Summary of the overall study and its limitations: Reportedly, close to half of the unique spike-specific TCRs recognized epitopes lying outside the regions that are mutated in the B.1.351 and B.1.1.7 variants. In the small 56-69-year group, the increase in depth fell short of significance, most likely because of low power. Participants were mostly white British, with more females than males. The authors suggested clonal diversity may have been underestimated. The vaccine-associated CD4 TCRs covered the entire spike protein, and the dominant responses fell in regions 160-218 and 743-854. No day 14 peak-response samples were available, so repertoires were characterized only after the peak T cell response. After two AZD1222 doses, both the breadth and the depth of spike-specific TCRs were significantly higher than at day 0 and than in MenACWY recipients. Conclusions about previously exposed vaccinees were limited because only five to seven AZD1222 recipients were SARS-CoV-2 seropositive at baseline.

Based on the germline V gene, the CDR1 and CDR2 sequences are KGHSH and LQKENI. Counted from cysteine to phenylalanine, this CDR3 has 13 amino acids. Just the 39-base CDR3 DNA is kept, in frame starting at base 1. V and J lose 4 bases and 4 bases, and a span of 10 bases separates them. The CDR3 regions of human TCRbeta chains were analyzed by immunosequencing. The published analysis was carried out like this. Repertoire TCRs were matched against a reference library of SARS-CoV-2-specific TCRs generated with the MIRA antigen-specificity platform. Breadth was defined as the fraction of unique TCRs that were SARS-CoV-2-associated. Depth was defined as the fraction of total T cells that were SARS-CoV-2-associated. Using the MIRA data, every spike-specific TCR was mapped to the spike region that the TCR reacted to and assigned to either a CD4 or a CD8 class. Log10-transformed breadth and depth values were compared by one-way ANOVA with Sidak's multiple comparisons tests. Drawn from immuneACCESS, this table holds only the in-frame rearrangements with V and J called that TCRdb kept. Clones are partly lost; checked studies trace under half to an unresolved V gene and leave the rest unexplained. Clonal size and the V and J genes are those of that table, whereas D and trimming came from the DNA. In all, the sample holds 150,000 or so clones, and about 93% of those were seen once. Clones ranked in the top ten supply approximately 0.64% of the sample.

Interpreted using the paper, the time point label stands for: baseline before first vaccination. Vaccinee samples came from UK trials COV001 and COV002, including a single-blind randomized controlled phase 2/3 trial of AZD1222 (ChAdOx1 nCoV-19) in healthy adults. Trial participant PBMC samples were collected at day 0 and day 28 after the second dose for TCRbeta chain sequencing. This TCR derives from an adult in good health. This chain is built from TRBV18 and TRBJ1-1; the D gene identity is not certain. Sequencing used peripheral blood, obtained on day 0 of AZD1222 vaccination. CDR3 reads: CASSQVVGTEAFF. Here is the DNA: TGTGCCAGCTCACAGGTGGTGGGCACTGAAGCTTTCTTT.